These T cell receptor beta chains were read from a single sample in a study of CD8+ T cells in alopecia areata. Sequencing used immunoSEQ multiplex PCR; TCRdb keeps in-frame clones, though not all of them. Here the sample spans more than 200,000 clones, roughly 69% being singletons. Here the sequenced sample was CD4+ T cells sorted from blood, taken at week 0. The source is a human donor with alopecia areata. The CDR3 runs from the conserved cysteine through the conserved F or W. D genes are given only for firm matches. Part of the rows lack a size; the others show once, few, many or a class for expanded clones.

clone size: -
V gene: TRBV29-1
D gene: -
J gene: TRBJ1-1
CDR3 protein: CSVALNTEAFF
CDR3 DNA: TGCAGCGTGGCCCTAAACACTGAAGCTTTCTTT

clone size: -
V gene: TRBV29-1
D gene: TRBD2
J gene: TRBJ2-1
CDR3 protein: CSVRLAGGHNEQFF
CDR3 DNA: TGCAGCGTCCGACTAGCGGGGGGGCATAATGAGCAGTTCTTC

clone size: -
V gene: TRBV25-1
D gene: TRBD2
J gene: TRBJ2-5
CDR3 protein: CASSGGLAGWETQYF
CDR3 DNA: TGTGCCAGCAGTGGCGGACTAGCGGGGTGGGAGACCCAGTACTTC

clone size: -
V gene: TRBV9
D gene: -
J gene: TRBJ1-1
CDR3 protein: CASREGLANTEAFF
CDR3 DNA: TGTGCCAGCAGGGAAGGGCTTGCGAACACTGAAGCTTTCTTT

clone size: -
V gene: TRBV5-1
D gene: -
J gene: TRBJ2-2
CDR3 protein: CASSGALGGELFF
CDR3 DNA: TGCGCCAGCAGCGGGGCCTTAGGCGGGGAGCTGTTTTTT

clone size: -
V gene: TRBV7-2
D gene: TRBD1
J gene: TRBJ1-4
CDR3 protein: CASSRQWAGGADNEKLFF
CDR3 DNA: TGTGCCAGCAGCCGGCAATGGGCAGGGGGCGCTGATAATGAAAAACTGTTTTTT

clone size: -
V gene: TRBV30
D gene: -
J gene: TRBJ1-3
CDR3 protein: CACDSSLGNTIYF
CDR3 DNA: TGTGCCTGTGACAGCTCACTCGGAAACACCATATATTTT

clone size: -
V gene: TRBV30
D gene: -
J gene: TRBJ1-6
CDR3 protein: CAWSPGTNSPLHF
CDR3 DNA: TGTGCCTGGAGTCCCGGGACAAATTCACCCCTCCACTTT

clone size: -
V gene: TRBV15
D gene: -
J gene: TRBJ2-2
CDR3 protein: CATSRKTGSPGELFF
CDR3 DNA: TGTGCCACCAGCAGAAAGACAGGTTCCCCCGGGGAGCTGTTTTTT

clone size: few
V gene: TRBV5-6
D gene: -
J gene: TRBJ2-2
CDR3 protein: CASSLSGPTGELFF
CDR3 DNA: TGTGCCAGCAGCTTAAGCGGGCCCACCGGGGAGCTGTTTTTT

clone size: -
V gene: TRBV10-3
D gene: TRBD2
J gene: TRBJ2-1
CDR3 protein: CAISKAGEYNEQFF
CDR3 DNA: TGTGCCATCAGTAAAGCGGGAGAATACAATGAGCAGTTCTTC

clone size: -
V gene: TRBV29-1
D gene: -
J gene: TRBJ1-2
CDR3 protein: CSVEDTRYGYTF
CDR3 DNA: TGCAGCGTTGAAGATACCCGATATGGCTACACCTTC

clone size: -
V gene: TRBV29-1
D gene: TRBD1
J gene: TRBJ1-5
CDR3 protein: CSVVVTGNQPQHF
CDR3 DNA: TGCAGCGTTGTCGTGACAGGGAACCAGCCCCAGCATTTT

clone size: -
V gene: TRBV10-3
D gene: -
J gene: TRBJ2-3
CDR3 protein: CAISESLAGTQYF
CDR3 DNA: TGTGCCATCAGTGAGTCACTGGCAGGTACGCAGTATTTT

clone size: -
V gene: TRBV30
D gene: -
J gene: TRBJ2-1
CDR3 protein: CAWSTGYHDYNEQFF
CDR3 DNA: TGTGCCTGGAGTACAGGGTATCATGACTACAATGAGCAGTTCTTC

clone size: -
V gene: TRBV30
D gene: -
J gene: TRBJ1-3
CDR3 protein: CAWSVLGSGNTIYF
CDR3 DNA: TGTGCCTGGAGTGTACTTGGGTCAGGAAACACCATATATTTT

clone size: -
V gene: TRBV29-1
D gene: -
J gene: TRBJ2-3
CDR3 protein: CSVKESDTQYF
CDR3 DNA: TGCAGCGTCAAGGAGTCGGATACGCAGTATTTT

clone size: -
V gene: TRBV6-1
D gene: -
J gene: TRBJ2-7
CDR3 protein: CASSGSGTSYEQYF
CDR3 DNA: TGTGCCAGCAGTGGATCCGGGACTTCCTACGAGCAGTACTTC

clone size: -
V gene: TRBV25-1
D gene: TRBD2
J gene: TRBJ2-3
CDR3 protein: CASSATSGVGDTQYF
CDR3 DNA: TGTGCCAGCAGTGCAACTAGCGGAGTAGGAGATACGCAGTATTTT

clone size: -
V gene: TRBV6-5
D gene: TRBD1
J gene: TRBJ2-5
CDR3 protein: CASSAGTGVKTQYF
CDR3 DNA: TGTGCCAGCAGTGCCGGGACAGGCGTGAAGACCCAGTACTTC

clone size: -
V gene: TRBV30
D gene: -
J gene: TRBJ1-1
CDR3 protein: CAWKGGRDTEAFF
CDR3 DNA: TGTGCCTGGAAAGGGGGTAGGGACACTGAAGCTTTCTTT

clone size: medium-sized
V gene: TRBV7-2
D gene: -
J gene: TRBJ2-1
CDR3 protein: CASSLVHQAGQTEFF
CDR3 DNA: TGTGCCAGCAGCTTAGTCCACCAGGCGGGCCAGACGGAGTTCTTC

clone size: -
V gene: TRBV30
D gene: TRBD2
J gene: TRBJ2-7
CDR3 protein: CAWSGGRGRGGYEQYF
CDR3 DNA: TGTGCCTGGAGTGGCGGACGCGGTCGGGGGGGCTACGAGCAGTACTTC

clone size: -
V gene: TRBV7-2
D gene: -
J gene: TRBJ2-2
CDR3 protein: CASSRFRVLTGELFF
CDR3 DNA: TGTGCCAGCAGCCGCTTCAGAGTTCTCACCGGGGAGCTGTTTTTT

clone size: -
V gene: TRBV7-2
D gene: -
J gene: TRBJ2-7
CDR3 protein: CASSLATRSTYEQYF
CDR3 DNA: TGTGCCAGCAGCTTAGCTACCAGGTCTACGTACGAGCAGTACTTC

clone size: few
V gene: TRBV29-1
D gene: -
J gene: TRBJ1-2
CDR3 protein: CSVEDPYGYGYTF
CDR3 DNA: TGCAGCGTTGAAGATCCGTACGGGTATGGCTACACCTTC

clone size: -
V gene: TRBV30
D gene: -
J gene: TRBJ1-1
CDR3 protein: CACRTGAWTEAFF
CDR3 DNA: TGTGCCTGTCGAACAGGTGCATGGACTGAAGCTTTCTTT

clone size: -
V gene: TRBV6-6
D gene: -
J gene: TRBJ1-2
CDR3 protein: CASSSLTGGGYTF
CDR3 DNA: TGTGCCAGCAGTAGCCTAACAGGAGGGGGCTACACCTTC

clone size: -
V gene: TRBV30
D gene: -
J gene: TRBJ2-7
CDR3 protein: CAWSVPRGGQYF
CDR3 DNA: TGTGCCTGGAGTGTACCCAGGGGCGGGCAGTACTTC

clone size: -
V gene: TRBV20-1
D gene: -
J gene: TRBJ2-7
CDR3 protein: CSGLGRYEQYF
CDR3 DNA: TGCAGCGGACTCGGGAGATACGAGCAGTACTTC

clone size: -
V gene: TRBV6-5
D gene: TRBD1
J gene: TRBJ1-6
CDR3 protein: CASSPRTGYNSPLHF
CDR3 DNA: TGTGCCAGCAGTCCTAGGACAGGGTATAATTCACCCCTCCACTTT

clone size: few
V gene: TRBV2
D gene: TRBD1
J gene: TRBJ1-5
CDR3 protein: CASSEGQGSQPQHF
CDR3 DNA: TGTGCCAGCAGTGAGGGACAGGGGTCCCAGCCCCAGCATTTT

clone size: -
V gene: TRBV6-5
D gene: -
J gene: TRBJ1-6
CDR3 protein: CASTPLGGSPLHF
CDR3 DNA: TGTGCCAGCACCCCGTTGGGGGGATCACCCCTCCACTTT

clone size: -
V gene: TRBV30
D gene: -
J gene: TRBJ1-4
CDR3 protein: CAWNPRDDERLFF
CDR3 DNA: TGTGCCTGGAACCCCCGGGATGACGAAAGACTGTTTTTT

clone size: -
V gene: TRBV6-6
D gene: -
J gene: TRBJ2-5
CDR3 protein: CASSYGWTQYF
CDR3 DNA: TGTGCCAGCAGTTACGGATGGACCCAGTACTTC

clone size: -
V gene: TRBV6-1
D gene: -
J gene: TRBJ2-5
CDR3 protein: CASSEGGRQETQYF
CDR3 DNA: TGTGCCAGCAGTGAGGGGGGGCGGCAAGAGACCCAGTACTTC

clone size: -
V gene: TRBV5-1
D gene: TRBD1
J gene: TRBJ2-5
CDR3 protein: CASSLPPGQGAETQYF
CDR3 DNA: TGCGCCAGCAGCTTACCCCCGGGACAGGGGGCAGAGACCCAGTACTTC

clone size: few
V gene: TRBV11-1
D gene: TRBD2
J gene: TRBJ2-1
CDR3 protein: CASSLAGGWYNEQFF
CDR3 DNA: TGTGCCAGCAGCTTAGCGGGGGGGTGGTACAATGAGCAGTTCTTC

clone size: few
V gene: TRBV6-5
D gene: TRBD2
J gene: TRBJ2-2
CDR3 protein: CASSLAGGTGELFF
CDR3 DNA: TGTGCCAGCAGCTTAGCGGGGGGGACCGGGGAGCTGTTTTTT

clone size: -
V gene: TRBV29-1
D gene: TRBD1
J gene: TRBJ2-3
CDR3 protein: CSCDRQGDTDTQYF
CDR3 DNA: TGCAGCTGCGACCGACAGGGAGACACAGATACGCAGTATTTT

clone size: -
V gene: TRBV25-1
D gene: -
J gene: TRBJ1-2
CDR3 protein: CASSISGYGYTF
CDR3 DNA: TGTGCCAGCAGTATCTCAGGGTACGGCTACACCTTC